The sequence of this T cell receptor beta chain was determined in a study of cytomegalovirus exposure and HLA in healthy donors. In the study overall: Unique TCRs from HLA-typed donors, around 93 million of them, were held in an early data release.

Primers: 60 Vbeta forward and 13 Jbeta reverse. Here immunoSEQ multiplex PCR was the method, and the copy in TCRdb shows in-frame clones only, minus some. Among over 100,000 clones listed, roughly four fifths were seen once. Comments on this clone: Its antigen is unidentified.

Findings and caveats of the study: Reportedly, HLA-A and HLA-B alleles of most subjects were accurately predicted from TCR beta.

Germline V gene data show CDR1 as SNHLY and CDR2 as FYNNEI. V lost 7 bases and J 3 bases, leaving 18 bases between the germline ends. This CDR3 has 15 residues. Source material: PBMCs. The TCR comes from a man aged 25-45 years in good health and CMV-seropositive. The chain couples TRBV2 to TRBJ1-2; D might be TRBD1 (5 bases). The CDR3 sequence is CASIRDSGQDYGYTF. CDR3 sequence (DNA): TGTGCCAGCATCCGGGACTCAGGTCAGGACTATGGCTACACCTTC.